What follows describes a single TCR beta chain. This sample is drawn from a study of blood T cell repertoires in COVID-19. Study overall: Acute and convalescent COVID-19 samples came from the United States, Italy and Spain.

The CDR3 has 15 amino acids. CDR1 is SEHNR and CDR2 is FQNEAQ in the germline V gene (reference sequence). With 0 bases clipped from V and 6 bases from J, the junction kept 7 bases outside the gene matches. Original analysis: Amplification from reference gene primers served as the basis for estimated nucleated cell counts. Sequencing used immunoSEQ multiplex PCR; TCRdb keeps in-frame clones, though not all of them. That table furnishes V, J and clone size, whereas the DNA furnished D and trimming. The table includes 200,000 to 250,000 clones, around 85% detected once. Individuals drawn from approximately 26 US areas were about 18 to 95 years old.

V gene TRBV7-9 combines with J gene TRBJ1-1, with TRBD1 identical over 7 bases. The sample taken for sequencing was PBMCs or T cells enriched from blood (not recorded which). The origin of this receptor is a woman aged 45-60 years in a cohort exposed to, infected with or recovered from COVID-19 (not recorded which). CDR3 coding DNA: TGTGCCAGCAGCTTAGCCGGGCAGGGGGGAGCTGAAGCTTTCTTT. Its protein product is CASSLAGQGGAEAFF. The full variable domain, completed using reference TRBV7-9 and TRBJ1-1, is DTGVSQNPRHKITKRGQNVTFRCDPISEHNRLYWYRQTLGQGPEFLTYFQNEAQLEKSRLLSDRFSAERPKGSFSTLEIQRTEQGDSAMYLCASSLAGQGGAEAFFGQGTRLTVV.